This TCR beta chain is drawn from a study of T cells after posttransplantation cyclophosphamide. About this clone itself: Its target is unknown.

Generated by immunoSEQ multiplex PCR, the TCRdb table keeps only in-frame clones and is missing some. The profile shows a few thousand clones, 85% to 95% of them singletons. Trimming removed 2 bases from V and 4 bases from J, with 21 bases in between. Germline V gives CDR1 SQVTM, CDR2 ANQGSEA. The CDR3 is 17 residues long. Study findings and constraints: Skin or GI-infiltrating T cells shared few TRB sequences with blood. Later post-transplant blood repertoires were often dominated by donor CD8+ memory clones. Recipient CMV seropositivity and CMV reactivation strongly tracked TRB clonality.

The sample comprised CD4+ T cells sorted from bone marrow. The rearrangement joins TRBV29-1 to TRBJ2-1, with D maybe TRBD2 (6 bases). This TCR came from a woman aged 60-75 years in good health, CMV-negative, and a related stem cell transplant donor. CDR3 nucleotides: TGCAGCGTTGAATTGGGGGGTTCCCGGGACTGGTACAATGAGCAGTTCTTC. It specifies CSVELGGSRDWYNEQFF.